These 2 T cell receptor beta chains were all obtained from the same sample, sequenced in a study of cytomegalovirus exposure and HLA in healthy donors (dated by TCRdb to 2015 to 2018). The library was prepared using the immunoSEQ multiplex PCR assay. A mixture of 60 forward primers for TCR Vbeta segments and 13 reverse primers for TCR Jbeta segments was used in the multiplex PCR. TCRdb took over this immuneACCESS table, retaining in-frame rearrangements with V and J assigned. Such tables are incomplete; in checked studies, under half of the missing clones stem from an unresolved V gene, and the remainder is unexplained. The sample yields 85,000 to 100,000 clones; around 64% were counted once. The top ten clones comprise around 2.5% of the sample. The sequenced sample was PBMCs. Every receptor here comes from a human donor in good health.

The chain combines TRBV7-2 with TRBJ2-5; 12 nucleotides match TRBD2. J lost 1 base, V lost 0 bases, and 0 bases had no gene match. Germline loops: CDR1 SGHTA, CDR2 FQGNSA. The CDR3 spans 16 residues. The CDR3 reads CASSLALAGGQETQYF. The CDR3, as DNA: TGTGCCAGCAGCTTAGCACTAGCGGGGGGCCAAGAGACCCAGTACTTC.

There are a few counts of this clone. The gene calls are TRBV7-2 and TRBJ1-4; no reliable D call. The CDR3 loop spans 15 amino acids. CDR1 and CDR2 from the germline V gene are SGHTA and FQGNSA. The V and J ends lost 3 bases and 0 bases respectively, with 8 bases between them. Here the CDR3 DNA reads TGTGCCAGCAGCTTTAGCAAAGCAACTAATGAAAAACTGTTTTTT. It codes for CASSFSKATNEKLFF.